Below are 10 T cell receptor beta chains sequenced from a single sample in a study of blood T cell repertoires in COVID-19. TCRdb's table, derived via immunoSEQ multiplex PCR, lists solely in-frame clones and lacks some. The data show approximately 100,000 clones, around 90% seen once. The sample consisted of peripheral blood. Receptor source: a human donor in a cohort sampled during active COVID-19.

The rearrangement joins TRBV2 to TRBJ2-6; 8 nucleotides line up with TRBD2. With 7 bases clipped from V and 0 bases from J, the junction kept 14 bases outside the gene matches. This CDR3 spans 19 amino acids. Germline assignment: CDR1 SNHLY and CDR2 FYNNEI. The CDR3 loop reads CASITPRGGGPSGANVLTF. The CDR3 DNA sequence: TGTGCCAGCATCACCCCACGGGGCGGGGGGCCCTCTGGGGCCAACGTCCTGACTTTC.

The chain uses TRBV5-1 and TRBJ1-2; TRBD1 matches at 10 bases. Germline-derived CDR1 and CDR2 are SGHRS and YFSETQ. V gave up 3 bases and J gave up 4 bases; unmatched junction bases: 9. This CDR3 is built from 16 residues. The CDR3: CASSSFGQGVSYGYTF. CDR3 bases: TGCGCCAGCAGCTCATTCGGACAGGGGGTCAGCTATGGCTACACCTTC. Supplemented by reference TRBV5-1 and TRBJ1-2, the full variable domain reads KAGVTQTPRYLIKTRGQQVTLSCSPISGHRSVSWYQQTPGQGLQFLFEYFSETQRNKGNFPGRFSGRQFSNSRSEMNVSTLELGDSALYLCASSSFGQGVSYGYTFGSGTRLTVV.

This chain uses TRBV4-1 with TRBJ2-3; D unresolved. The CDR3 runs 13 residues. V was clipped by 5 bases and J by 4 bases, with 10 bases between them. CDR1 and CDR2 (germline): MGHRA, YSYEKL. CDR3 nucleotide sequence: TGCGCCAGCAGCACCCGAGTCCCAGATACGCAGTATTTT. Amino acid sequence: CASSTRVPDTQYF.

The chain uses TRBV5-1 and TRBJ2-3; TRBD2 aligns across 8 bases. The germline V gene encodes CDR1 SGHRS and CDR2 YFSETQ. Germline trimming cut 4 bases from V and 4 bases from J; bases unmatched to any gene: 5. The CDR3 extends over 14 amino acids. CDR3 region: CASSIAGFADTQYF. Written as DNA, the CDR3 is TGCGCCAGCAGCATAGCGGGGTTTGCAGATACGCAGTATTTT.

The chain recombines TRBV5-1 with TRBJ2-1; a possible D gene is TRBD2 (6 bases). This CDR3 is built from 15 residues. Germline V lookup: CDR1 SGHRS, CDR2 YFSETQ. Trimming left V 7 bases short and J 9 bases short, with 23 bases between. The CDR3 DNA reads as TGCGCCAGCTCTCCCCGGGAGCTCTCCCATAGTGAGCAGTTCTTC. This encodes CASSPRELSHSEQFF.

The chain joins TRBV6-5 to TRBJ2-1; TRBD2 agrees at 10 bases. V lost 0 bases to trimming and J lost 8 bases; unmatched junction nucleotides: 7. Germline loops: CDR1 MNHEY, CDR2 SVGAGI. CDR3 length: 16 amino acids. CDR3 sequence: CASSYSGGSGGHEQFF. The DNA of the CDR3 is TGTGCCAGCAGTTACTCGGGAGGTAGCGGGGGGCATGAGCAGTTCTTC.

The genes are TRBV6-5 and TRBJ2-7; 7 nucleotides agree with TRBD1. Germline CDR1 reads MNHEY; CDR2 reads SVGAGI. The CDR3 has 14 residues. Trimming removed 5 bases from V and 5 bases from J; junction bases left unmatched: 9. This CDR3 is CASSHGQAGDEQYF. DNA of the CDR3: TGTGCCAGCAGTCACGGACAGGCCGGGGACGAGCAGTACTTC.

The chain is built from TRBV30 and TRBJ1-3, with no clear D. Trimming took off 4 bases at V and 0 bases at J, with 10 bases between the two ends. From germline, CDR1 is GTSNPN and CDR2 SVGIG (reference sequence). This CDR3 has 14 residues. DNA of the CDR3: TGTGCCTGGACAAAGAGAACCTCTGGAAACACCATATATTTT. Its protein product is CAWTKRTSGNTIYF.

The sample holds one count of this clone. The rearrangement uses TRBV7-9 and TRBJ1-4; the match to TRBD1 covers 7 bases. Germline CDR1 is SEHNR and CDR2 is FQNEAQ (reference sequence). Trimming cost V 5 bases and J 4 bases; bases outside gene matches: 7. This CDR3 has 15 residues. The CDR3 nucleotides read TGTGCCAGCAGCGTGACAGGGAGTCATAATGAAAAACTGTTTTTT. Translation: CASSVTGSHNEKLFF.

As DNA, the CDR3 is TGTGCCAGCACCATAACCGGGACTAGCATATACACCGGGGAGCTGTTTTTT. Its protein is CASTITGTSIYTGELFF. The rearrangement uses TRBV7-2 and TRBJ2-2; 9 bases align to TRBD2. The CDR3 is 17 amino acids. CDR1 is SGHTA, CDR2 FQGNSA, per germline. Unmatched junction bases numbered 12, after V lost 7 bases and J lost 3 bases. The full variable domain, rest sourced from reference TRBV7-2 and TRBJ2-2, is GAGVSQSPSNKVTEKGKDVELRCDPISGHTALYWYRQSLGQGLEFLIYFQGNSAPDKSGLPSDRFSAERTGGSVSTLTIQRTQQEDSAVYLCASTITGTSIYTGELFFGEGSRLTVL.